The sequence of this T cell receptor beta chain was determined in a study of blood T cell repertoires in COVID-19. Turning to the study itself: There were acute and convalescent COVID-19 samples, and they came from the United States, Italy and Spain. PBMCs, B-cell-depleted T cells, or T cells provided the cDNA or gDNA that made up the material.

Method: immunoSEQ multiplex PCR; TCRdb's copy keeps in-frame clones and lacks some. The table shows 250,000 to 300,000 clones, with about 90% occurring only once. Germline V lookup: CDR1 SQVTM, CDR2 ANQGSEA. The CDR3 consists of 12 residues. With V trimmed by 6 bases and J by 3 bases, 5 bases remained unmatched. The TCR sequence derives from a woman between 50 and 59 years old who had recovered from COVID-19. The rearrangement joins TRBV29-1 to TRBJ2-7; 7 bases map to TRBD1. Sequencing was carried out using peripheral blood. The chain's CDR3 is CSVGQMGYEQYF. The CDR3 DNA follows: TGCAGCGTGGGACAGATGGGCTACGAGCAGTACTTC.